Shown below are 22 T cell receptor beta chains from a single sample sequenced in a study of shared T cell receptors in the human thymus. TCRdb's table, derived via immunoSEQ multiplex PCR, lists solely in-frame clones and lacks some. Here the sample spans approximately 580,000 clones, about four fifths being singletons. The same specimen was also included in a second study, on human thymus T cells.

Sequences were obtained from thymocytes. Receptors were obtained from a boy under three years old with a congenital heart defect.

The rearrangement joins TRBV4-3 to TRBJ1-4; 9 positions agree with TRBD1. In germline, CDR1 is LGHNA, CDR2 YSLEER. This CDR3 contains 19 residues. V shed 0 bases and J 8 bases; nucleotides not matched to a gene: 16. Here the CDR3 reads CASSQDYPVDRGIGEKLFF. In nucleotides, the CDR3 is TGCGCCAGCAGCCAAGATTACCCTGTGGACAGGGGAATAGGGGAAAAACTGTTTTTT.

The chain is built from TRBV5-1 and TRBJ1-1, with 10 bases lining up with TRBD1. Germline-derived CDR1 and CDR2 are SGHRS and YFSETQ. Unmatched junction bases numbered 2, after V lost 3 bases and J lost 3 bases. This CDR3 contains 14 residues. The CDR3, as DNA: TGCGCCAGCAGCTCCGGGACAGGGGACACTGAAGCTTTCTTT. As protein: CASSSGTGDTEAFF.

CDR3 nucleotides: TGTGCCAGCAGTGAAGCCAGGGGGCCTCGAGGAAACACCATATATTTT. The encoded protein is CASSEARGPRGNTIYF. This chain uses TRBV2 with TRBJ1-3; 8 bases match TRBD1. This CDR3 region has 16 residues. CDR1 and CDR2 from the germline V gene are SNHLY and FYNNEI. V trimming: 0 bases; J trimming: 4 bases; junction bases outside the gene matches: 5.

The V and J genes are TRBV5-1 and TRBJ1-1; possible D gene TRBD1, 5 bases. V was clipped by 4 bases and J by 7 bases, with 14 bases between them. Germline lookup yields CDR1 SGHRS and CDR2 YFSETQ. This CDR3 has 13 residues. CDR3 bases: TGCGCCAGCAGCCCTGTGGCGGGGGGTGAAGCTTTCTTT. The encoded protein is CASSPVAGGEAFF.

CDR3 nucleotides: TGCGCCAGCAGCCCCGGGGGTCATTTGGGACACGAGCAGTACTTC. Translation: CASSPGGHLGHEQYF. This chain links TRBV4-1 with TRBJ2-7; D might be TRBD2 (6 bases). Germline V gives CDR1 MGHRA, CDR2 YSYEKL. The V gene lost 4 bases and the J gene lost 5 bases, with 18 bases spanning the gap. The CDR3 consists of 15 residues.

The chain combines TRBV10-2 with TRBJ1-3; TRBD1 aligns across 10 bases. Trimming removed 8 bases from V and 4 bases from J; junction bases left unmatched: 5. Germline loops: CDR1 WSHSY, CDR2 SAAADI. This CDR3 region has 14 residues. CDR3 nucleotide sequence: TGCGCCAGCGCCGGGACAGGGGTCGGAAACACCATATATTTT. This codes for CASAGTGVGNTIYF.

This chain links TRBV18 with TRBJ2-1, with D maybe TRBD2 (5 bases). The V end lost 2 bases, the J end lost 6 bases, and 8 bases lay between the germline ends. Germline V gene lookup returns CDR1 KGHSH and CDR2 LQKENI. The CDR3 sequence is 13 residues long. CDR3 protein: CASSPEGVNEQFF. As DNA, the CDR3 is TGTGCCAGCTCACCAGAGGGAGTCAATGAGCAGTTCTTC.

This clone was seen more than once but under ten times. The chain employs TRBV30 and TRBJ2-2; TRBD2 might be the D (6 bases). V was trimmed by 0 bases and J by 3 bases, leaving 14 bases between them. CDR3 size: 16 residues. Germline loops: CDR1 GTSNPN, CDR2 SVGIG (reference sequence). The chain's CDR3 is CAWSVRRGSDTGELFF. CDR3 coding DNA: TGTGCCTGGAGTGTACGGCGGGGATCGGACACCGGGGAGCTGTTTTTT.

The chain combines TRBV30 with TRBJ1-1; D is perhaps TRBD1 (5 bases). Per germline, CDR1 GTSNPN and CDR2 SVGIG (reference sequence). The CDR3 is 12 amino acids. The ends were cut back, 3 bases at V and 11 bases at J, with 16 bases in the middle. CDR3 protein: CAWRLQLGGAFF. The CDR3 nucleotides read TGTGCCTGGAGGCTGCAACTTGGGGGGGCTTTCTTT. The complete variable domain, with remaining parts taken from reference TRBV30 and TRBJ1-1, reads SQTIHQWPATLVQPVGSPLSLECTVEGTSNPNLYWYRQAAGRGLQLLFYSVGIGQISSEVPQNLSASRPQDRQFILSSKKLLLSDSGFYLCAWRLQLGGAFFGQGTRLTVV.

This chain's CDR3 is CASSVAGDRGWNTQYF. The CDR3 DNA reads TGTGCCAGCAGCGTAGCGGGGGACAGGGGTTGGAATACGCAGTATTTT. This rearrangement joins TRBV9 to TRBJ2-3, with 10 nucleotides matching TRBD1. This CDR3 is 16 amino acids long. Germline trimming cut 0 bases from V and 7 bases from J; bases unmatched to any gene: 8. Per the germline V gene, CDR1 is SGDLS and CDR2 is YYNGEE. Combining the CDR3 with reference TRBV9 and TRBJ2-3 gives the whole variable domain DSGVTQTPKHLITATGQRVTLRCSPRSGDLSVYWYQQSLDQGLQFLIQYYNGEERAKGNILERFSAQQFPDLHSELNLSSLELGDSALYFCASSVAGDRGWNTQYFGPGTRLTVL.

This clone was seen a handful of times. The chain carries TRBV30 and TRBJ2-2; D may be TRBD2 (5 bases). V was pared by 0 bases and J by 5 bases, with 19 bases between. Germline CDR1 GTSNPN, CDR2 SVGIG (reference sequence). This CDR3 is 17 amino acids long. The DNA for the CDR3 is TGTGCCTGGAGTGTAGGTCAGCAGGAGGTTAGAACCGGGGAGCTGTTTTTT. Its protein is CAWSVGQQEVRTGELFF.

This sequence joins TRBV7-9 and TRBJ1-4; no reliable D call. The CDR3 sequence is 16 residues long. Looked up from germline, CDR1 is SEHNR and CDR2 is FQNEAQ (reference sequence). Deletions cut 5 bases from V and 7 bases from J, with 20 bases between. In DNA, the CDR3 is TGTGCCAGCAGCCCCCGCGGGCCGGGGTTTAGTGAAAAACTGTTTTTT. It is translated as CASSPRGPGFSEKLFF.

This clone was recorded a few times. V usage is TRBV28 and J usage is TRBJ1-5; a possible D gene is TRBD1 (5 bases). Trimming shortened V by 5 bases and J by 4 bases, and 12 bases separated the two germline ends. The germline V gene encodes CDR1 MDHEN and CDR2 SYDVKM. CDR3 size: 14 residues. The CDR3 is CASSLPGKNQPQHF. Written as DNA, the CDR3 is TGTGCCAGCAGTCTCCCAGGGAAAAATCAGCCCCAGCATTTT.

The gene calls are TRBV5-1 and TRBJ2-7; D is ambiguous. Germline V gives CDR1 SGHRS, CDR2 YFSETQ. The CDR3 runs to 16 residues. Trimming pared 3 bases from V and 6 bases from J, leaving 22 bases between. CDR3 DNA: TGCGCCAGCAGCTCGTCCCCTGACTGGTCCTCGGGCGAGCAGTACTTC. Encoded protein: CASSSSPDWSSGEQYF.

The chain uses TRBV7-9 and TRBJ2-7; 10 bases line up with TRBD1. There are 13 residues in the CDR3. Trimming cost V 5 bases and J 3 bases; bases outside gene matches: 1. Germline-derived CDR1 and CDR2 are SEHNR and FQNEAQ (reference sequence). CDR3: CASSRDRGYEQYF. CDR3 nucleotide sequence: TGTGCCAGCAGCCGGGACAGGGGCTACGAGCAGTACTTC. Combining the CDR3 with reference TRBV7-9 and TRBJ2-7 gives the whole variable domain DTGVSQNPRHKITKRGQNVTFRCDPISEHNRLYWYRQTLGQGPEFLTYFQNEAQLEKSRLLSDRFSAERPKGSFSTLEIQRTEQGDSAMYLCASSRDRGYEQYFGPGTRLTVT.

The chain carries TRBV30 and TRBJ2-5; 7 bases are a match to TRBD2. The trim removed 0 bases at V and 5 bases at J, leaving 6 bases unmatched. Germline CDR1 GTSNPN, CDR2 SVGIG (reference sequence). The CDR3 is made up of 14 amino acids. The CDR3: CAWSVAGDGETQYF. CDR3 bases: TGTGCCTGGAGTGTGGCGGGAGACGGGGAGACCCAGTACTTC.

The chain couples TRBV18 to TRBJ1-5; possible D gene TRBD1, 5 bases. The CDR3 runs 16 residues. Trimming removed 3 bases from V and 9 bases from J, with 21 bases in between. Per the germline V gene, CDR1 is KGHSH and CDR2 is LQKENI. The CDR3 loop is CASSPRPPGVSWPQHF. CDR3 DNA sequence: TGTGCCAGCTCACCGCGGCCGCCGGGGGTATCGTGGCCCCAGCATTTT.

This clone showed up just once. V gene TRBV27 combines with J gene TRBJ2-4; weak D call: TRBD1 (5 bases). With 2 bases removed from V and 0 bases from J, the gap between germline ends came to 11 bases. The CDR3 totals 16 residues. The germline gives CDR1 MNHEY, CDR2 SMNVEV (reference sequence). CDR3 loop: CASSLTGYLAKNIQYF. The CDR3 DNA is TGTGCCAGCAGTTTAACAGGTTACTTAGCCAAAAACATTCAGTACTTC.

This chain connects TRBV15 to TRBJ1-1; D gene ambiguous. Germline V gene sequence: CDR1 LNHNV, CDR2 YYDKDF (reference sequence). V was pared by 1 base and J by 1 base, with 16 bases between. This CDR3 comprises 17 residues. In DNA form, the CDR3 reads TGTGCCACCAGCAGAGCTCTTTCGGACGGGAAGAACACTGAAGCTTTCTTT. Protein product: CATSRALSDGKNTEAFF.

The V gene is TRBV19, the J gene TRBJ2-3; perhaps TRBD2 as D (6 bases). Germline V CDR1 and CDR2: LNHDA, SQIVND (reference sequence). This CDR3 comprises 16 residues. The V end lost 4 bases, the J end lost 9 bases, and 23 bases lay between the germline ends. The CDR3: CASSTRRGGVPPTQYF. CDR3 DNA: TGTGCCAGTAGTACCCGACGCGGCGGGGTTCCCCCCACGCAGTATTTT.

The rearrangement uses TRBV5-6 and TRBJ2-5; 9 bases line up with TRBD1. CDR3 size: 13 residues. Germline values: CDR1 SGHDT, CDR2 YYEEEE. The J segment lost 5 bases and the V segment lost 4 bases, leaving 3 bases of the junction unmatched. As DNA, the CDR3 is TGTGCCAGCAGCCGGACAGGGGAGGAGACCCAGTACTTC. Encoded protein: CASSRTGEETQYF.

The count of this clone is one. The rearrangement uses TRBV7-9 and TRBJ2-7; D might be TRBD1 (5 bases). Germline assignment: CDR1 SEHNR and CDR2 FQNEAQ (reference sequence). CDR3 size: 12 residues. Trimming removed 5 bases from V and 2 bases from J, with 7 bases in between. Here the CDR3 reads CASSPRAYEQYF. The CDR3 DNA sequence: TGTGCCAGCAGCCCCAGGGCCTACGAGCAGTACTTC.